This T cell receptor beta chain was sequenced for a study of cytomegalovirus exposure and HLA in healthy donors. Study observations and caveats: The authors reported that TCR beta sequences could predict HLA-A and HLA-B alleles. These predictions were accurate for most subjects in the first cohort.

V was clipped by 5 bases and J by 4 bases; unmatched bases: 4. The CDR3 is made up of 14 amino acids. Germline V gene lookup returns CDR1 SGHTA and CDR2 FQGTGA. Researchers ran the PCR with 60 Vbeta and 13 Jbeta primers. Data came from immunoSEQ multiplex PCR; TCRdb stores just in-frame clones and leaves some out. In the table there are under 100,000 clones, 77% of which are singletons. A remark on this clone: Its antigen is unidentified.

This sequence originates from a boy between 5 and 17 years old in good health and CMV-seronegative. The gene calls are TRBV7-3 and TRBJ2-3; TRBD1 matches 9 bases. Sequenced material: PBMCs. The CDR3 sequence: CASSTGTGSDTQYF. The CDR3 DNA reads as TGTGCCAGCAGCACAGGGACAGGGTCAGATACGCAGTATTTT.